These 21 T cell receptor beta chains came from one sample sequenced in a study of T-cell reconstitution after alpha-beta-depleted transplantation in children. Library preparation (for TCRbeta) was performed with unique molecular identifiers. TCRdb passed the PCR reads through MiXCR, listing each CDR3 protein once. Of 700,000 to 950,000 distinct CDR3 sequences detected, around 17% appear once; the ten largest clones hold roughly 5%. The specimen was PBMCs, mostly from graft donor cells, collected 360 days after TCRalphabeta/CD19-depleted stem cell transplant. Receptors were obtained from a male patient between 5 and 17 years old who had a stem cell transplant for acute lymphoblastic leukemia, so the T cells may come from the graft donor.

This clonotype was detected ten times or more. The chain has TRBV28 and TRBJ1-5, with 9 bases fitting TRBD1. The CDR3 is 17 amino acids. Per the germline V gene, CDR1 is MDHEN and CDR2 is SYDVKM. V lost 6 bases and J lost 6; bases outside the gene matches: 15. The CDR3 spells CASSRTGTGFYSQPQHF. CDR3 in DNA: TGTGCCAGCAGCCGTACCGGGACAGGGTTTTATAGTCAGCCCCAGCATTTT.

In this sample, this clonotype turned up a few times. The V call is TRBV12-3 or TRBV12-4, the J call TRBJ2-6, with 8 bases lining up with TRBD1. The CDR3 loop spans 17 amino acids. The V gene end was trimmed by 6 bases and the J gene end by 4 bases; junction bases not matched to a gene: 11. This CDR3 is CASSFGQGGSGANVLTF. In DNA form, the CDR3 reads TGTGCCAGCAGCTTCGGACAGGGCGGCTCCGGGGCCAACGTCCTGACTTTC.

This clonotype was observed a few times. CDR3 region: CASSVSSELYQETQYF. The CDR3 nucleotides read TGTGCCAGCAGCGTAAGCTCGGAACTGTACCAAGAGACCCAGTACTTC. This chain joins TRBV9 and TRBJ2-5; D is ambiguous. V was shortened by 1 base and J by 0 bases, with 13 bases between the two germline ends. In germline, CDR1 is SGDLS, CDR2 YYNGEE. The CDR3 length is 16 residues.

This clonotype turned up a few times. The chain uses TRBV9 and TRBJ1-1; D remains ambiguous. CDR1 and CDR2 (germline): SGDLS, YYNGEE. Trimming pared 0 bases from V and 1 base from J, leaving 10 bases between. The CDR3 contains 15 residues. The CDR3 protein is CASSVEALGNTEAFF. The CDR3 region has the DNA TGTGCCAGCAGCGTAGAGGCTTTGGGGAACACTGAAGCTTTCTTT.

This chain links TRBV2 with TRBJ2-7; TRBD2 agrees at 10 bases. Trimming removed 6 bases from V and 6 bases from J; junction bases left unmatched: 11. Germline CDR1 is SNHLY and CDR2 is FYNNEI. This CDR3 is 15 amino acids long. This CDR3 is CASRGGATSGFEQYF. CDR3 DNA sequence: TGTGCCAGCAGAGGAGGCGCGACTAGCGGGTTCGAGCAGTACTTC.

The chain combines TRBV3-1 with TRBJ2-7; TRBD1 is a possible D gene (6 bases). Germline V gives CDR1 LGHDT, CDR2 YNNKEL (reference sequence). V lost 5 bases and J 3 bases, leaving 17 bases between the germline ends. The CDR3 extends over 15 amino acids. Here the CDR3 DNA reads TGTGCCAGCAGCGCTATGACAGGTAGGCTCTACGAGCAGTACTTC. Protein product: CASSAMTGRLYEQYF.

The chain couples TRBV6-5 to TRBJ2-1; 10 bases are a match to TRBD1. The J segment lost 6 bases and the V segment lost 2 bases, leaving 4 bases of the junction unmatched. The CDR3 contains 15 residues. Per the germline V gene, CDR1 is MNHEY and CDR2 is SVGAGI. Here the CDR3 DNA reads TGTGCCAGCAGTTACCGACAGGGGGCGCGCAATGAGCAGTTCTTC. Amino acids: CASSYRQGARNEQFF.

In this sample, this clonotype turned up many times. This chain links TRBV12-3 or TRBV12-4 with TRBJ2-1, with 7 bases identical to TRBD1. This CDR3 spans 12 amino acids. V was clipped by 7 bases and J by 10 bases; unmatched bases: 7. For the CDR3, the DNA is TGTGCCAGCAAGCCCCGGGACAGAGAGCAGTTCTTC. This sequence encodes CASKPRDREQFF.

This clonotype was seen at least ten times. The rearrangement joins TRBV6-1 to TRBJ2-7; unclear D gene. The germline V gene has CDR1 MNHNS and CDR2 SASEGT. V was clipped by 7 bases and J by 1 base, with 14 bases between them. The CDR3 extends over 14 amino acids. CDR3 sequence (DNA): TGTGCCAGCACCCTCCGTTTGGGGTCCTACGAGCAGTACTTC. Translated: CASTLRLGSYEQYF.

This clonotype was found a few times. The CDR3 reads CASSLGSGTMNTEAFF. CDR3 bases: TGTGCCAGCAGTTTGGGTTCGGGGACTATGAACACTGAAGCTTTCTTT. This sequence joins TRBV12-3 or TRBV12-4 and TRBJ1-1, with D possibly TRBD1 on 5 matching bases. Trimming took off 3 bases at V and 0 bases at J, with 14 bases between the two ends. The CDR3 sequence is 16 residues long.

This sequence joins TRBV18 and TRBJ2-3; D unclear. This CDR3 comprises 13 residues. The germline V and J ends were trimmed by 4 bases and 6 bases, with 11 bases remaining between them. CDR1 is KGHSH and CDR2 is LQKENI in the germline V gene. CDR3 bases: TGTGCCAGCTCACAGGATGATCGGGATACGCAGTATTTT. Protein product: CASSQDDRDTQYF.

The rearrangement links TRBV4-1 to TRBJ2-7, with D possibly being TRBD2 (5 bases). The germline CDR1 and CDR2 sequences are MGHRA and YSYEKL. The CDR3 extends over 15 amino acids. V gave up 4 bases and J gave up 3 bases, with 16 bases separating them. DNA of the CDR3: TGCGCCAGCAGCCGCCTCCACCAAGCGGTCTACGAGCAGTACTTC. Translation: CASSRLHQAVYEQYF.

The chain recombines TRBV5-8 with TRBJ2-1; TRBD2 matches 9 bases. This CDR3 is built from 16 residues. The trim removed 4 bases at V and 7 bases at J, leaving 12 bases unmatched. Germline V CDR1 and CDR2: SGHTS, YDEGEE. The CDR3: CASSLGVLAGLNEQFF. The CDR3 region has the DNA TGTGCCAGCAGCCTAGGTGTGCTAGCGGGATTGAATGAGCAGTTCTTC.

CDR3 in amino acids: CATAEIAGADEQYF. As DNA, the CDR3 is TGTGCCACCGCAGAGATTGCGGGTGCGGACGAGCAGTACTTC. J is TRBJ2-7 and V is TRBV7-8; tentative D call: TRBD2 (5 bases). The germline V and J ends were trimmed by 10 bases and 5 bases, with 21 bases remaining between them. Germline V gene sequence: CDR1 SGHVS, CDR2 FQNEAQ. This CDR3 has 14 residues.

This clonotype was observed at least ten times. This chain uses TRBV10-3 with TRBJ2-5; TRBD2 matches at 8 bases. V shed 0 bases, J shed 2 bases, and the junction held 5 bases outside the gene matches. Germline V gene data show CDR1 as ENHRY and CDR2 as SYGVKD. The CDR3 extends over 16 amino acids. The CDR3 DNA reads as TGTGCCATCAGTGAGTCGGGACTAGTGACACAAGAGACCCAGTACTTC. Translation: CAISESGLVTQETQYF.

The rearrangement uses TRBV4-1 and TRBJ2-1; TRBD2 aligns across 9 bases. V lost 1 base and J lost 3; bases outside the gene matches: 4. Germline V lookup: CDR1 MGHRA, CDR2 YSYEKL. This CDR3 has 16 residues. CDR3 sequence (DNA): TGCGCCAGCAGCCAAGGGGTAGCGGGAGTCTACAATGAGCAGTTCTTC. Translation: CASSQGVAGVYNEQFF.

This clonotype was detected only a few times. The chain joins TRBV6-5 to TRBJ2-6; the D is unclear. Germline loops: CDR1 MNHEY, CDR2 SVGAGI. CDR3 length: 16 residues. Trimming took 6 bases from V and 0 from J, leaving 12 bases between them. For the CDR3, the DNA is TGTGCCAGCAGGCTGGACGGAGACTCTGGGGCCAACGTCCTGACTTTC. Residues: CASRLDGDSGANVLTF.

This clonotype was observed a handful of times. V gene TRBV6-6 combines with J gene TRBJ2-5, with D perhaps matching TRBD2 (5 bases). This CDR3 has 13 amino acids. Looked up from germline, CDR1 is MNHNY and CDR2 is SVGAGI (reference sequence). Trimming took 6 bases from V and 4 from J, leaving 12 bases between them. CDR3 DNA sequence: TGTGCCAGCAGATTTCCGGGGTCAGAGACCCAGTACTTC. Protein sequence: CASRFPGSETQYF.

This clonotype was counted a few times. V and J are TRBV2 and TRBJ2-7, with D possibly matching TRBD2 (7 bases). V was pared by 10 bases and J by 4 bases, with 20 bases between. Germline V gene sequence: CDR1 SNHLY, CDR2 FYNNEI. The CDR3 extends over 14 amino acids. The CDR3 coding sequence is TGTGCCACCGGGGGGCCGGAAGACTTTTACGAGCAGTACTTC. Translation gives CATGGPEDFYEQYF.

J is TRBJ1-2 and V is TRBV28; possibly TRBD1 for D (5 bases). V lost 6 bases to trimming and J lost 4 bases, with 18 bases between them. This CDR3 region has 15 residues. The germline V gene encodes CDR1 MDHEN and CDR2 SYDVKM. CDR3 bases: TGTGCCAGCAGCTGGACGGGAAAAGGGGCCTATGGCTACACCTTC. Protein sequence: CASSWTGKGAYGYTF.

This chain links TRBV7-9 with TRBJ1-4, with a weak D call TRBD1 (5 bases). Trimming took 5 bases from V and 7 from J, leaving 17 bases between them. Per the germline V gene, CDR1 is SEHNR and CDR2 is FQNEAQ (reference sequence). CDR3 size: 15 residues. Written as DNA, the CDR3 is TGTGCCAGCAGCCCCCTACAGGTGGGGACTGAAAAACTGTTTTTT. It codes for CASSPLQVGTEKLFF.